This T cell receptor (beta chain) was identified during a study of blood T cell repertoires in COVID-19. Across the whole study: Both acute and convalescent COVID-19 samples were obtained from the United States, Italy and Spain. Sources were T cells, B-cell-depleted T cells, or PBMCs; the material itself was cDNA or gDNA.

This clone was seen once. Authors' analysis steps: Counts of nucleated cells, estimated from reference gene primer amplification, were obtained. Method: immunoSEQ multiplex PCR; TCRdb's copy keeps in-frame clones and lacks some. V, J and clone size are those of that table, while D and trimming were read from the DNA. The top ten clones hold approximately 10% of a sample with about 140,000 clones, about nine tenths of them seen once. In germline, CDR1 is SGHRS, CDR2 YFSETQ. The CDR3 totals 16 residues. V was cut by 2 bases and J by 4 bases, with 15 bases left in between. This chain links TRBV5-1 with TRBJ1-4, with TRBD1 as a possible D gene (6 bases). The receptor was isolated from a woman aged 80 or over with acute or convalescent COVID-19. The sample comprised peripheral blood. The CDR3 reads CASSFGQTTRNEKLFF. The CDR3 nucleotides read TGCGCCAGCAGCTTTGGACAGACGACCCGTAATGAAAAACTGTTTTTT.